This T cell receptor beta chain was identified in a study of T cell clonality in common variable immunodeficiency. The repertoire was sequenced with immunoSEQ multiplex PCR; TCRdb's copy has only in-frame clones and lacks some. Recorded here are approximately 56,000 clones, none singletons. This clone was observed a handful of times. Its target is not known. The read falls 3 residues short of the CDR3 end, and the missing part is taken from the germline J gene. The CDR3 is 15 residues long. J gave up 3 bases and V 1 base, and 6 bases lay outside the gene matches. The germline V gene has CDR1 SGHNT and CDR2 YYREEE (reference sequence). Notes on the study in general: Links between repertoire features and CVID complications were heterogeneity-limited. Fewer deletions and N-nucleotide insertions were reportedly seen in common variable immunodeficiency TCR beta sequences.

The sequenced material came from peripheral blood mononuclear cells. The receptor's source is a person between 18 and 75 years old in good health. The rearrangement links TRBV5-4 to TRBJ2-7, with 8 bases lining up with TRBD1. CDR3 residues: CASSLTPGQDYEQYF. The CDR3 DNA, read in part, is TGTGCCAGCAGCTTGACCCCGGGACAGGACTACGAG.